Below, 16 T cell receptor beta chains from the same sample are listed, as sequenced in a study of shared clonotypes between healthy human individuals. Data came from immunoSEQ multiplex PCR; TCRdb stores just in-frame clones and leaves some out. The sample contains about 1 million clones, more than 75% of which appear only once. Sequenced sample: memory CD4+ T cells from PBMCs. Subset meaning: CD45RA-negative fraction. The receptors come from a young man in good health. Some clones in this sample may be carry-over from other donors' samples.

The genes are TRBV2 and TRBJ1-2, with unresolved D. V was trimmed by 7 bases and J by 2 bases, leaving 8 bases between them. Looked up from germline, CDR1 is SNHLY and CDR2 is FYNNEI. This CDR3 has 12 amino acids. The CDR3 is CASTATNYGYTF. The CDR3, as DNA: TGTGCCAGCACTGCCACAAACTATGGCTACACCTTC. Looking up the rest from reference TRBV2 and TRBJ1-2 gives the full variable domain: EPEVTQTPSHQVTQMGQEVILRCVPISNHLYFYWYRQILGQKVEFLVSFYNNEISEKSEIFDDQFSVERPDGSNFTLKIRSTKLEDSAMYFCASTATNYGYTFGSGTRLTVV.

This clone was counted a few times. The chain carries TRBV10-2 and TRBJ1-5; weak D call: TRBD1 (5 bases). The ends were cut back, 8 bases at V and 4 bases at J, with 15 bases in the middle. The germline CDR1 and CDR2 sequences are WSHSY and SAAADI. The CDR3 consists of 14 residues. The CDR3 region has the DNA TGCGCCAGCCGCGGCCCTGGGGGGAATCAGCCCCAGCATTTT. This sequence encodes CASRGPGGNQPQHF.

In its sample, this clone was seen a few times. The rearrangement joins TRBV4-1 to TRBJ2-7; no clear D gene. CDR3 length equals 13 residues. CDR1 and CDR2 (germline): MGHRA, YSYEKL. Trimming shortened V by 1 base and J by 2 bases, and 6 bases separated the two germline ends. The CDR3 spells CASSQGIAYEQYF. The CDR3 DNA follows: TGCGCCAGCAGCCAAGGGATCGCCTACGAGCAGTACTTC.

This chain connects TRBV5-1 to TRBJ2-3; TRBD1 is a possible D gene (6 bases). Germline V CDR1 and CDR2: SGHRS, YFSETQ. CDR3 length: 14 residues. The V end lost 4 bases, the J end lost 0 bases, and 9 bases lay between the germline ends. CDR3 sequence (DNA): TGCGCCAGCAGCGGGCAGGGGAGCACAGATACGCAGTATTTT. Translated: CASSGQGSTDTQYF.

The V and J genes are TRBV19 and TRBJ2-3; D not certain. The length of the CDR3 is 15 residues. The germline gives CDR1 LNHDA, CDR2 SQIVND (reference sequence). Trimming shortened V by 6 bases and J by 2 bases, and 15 bases separated the two germline ends. CDR3 in DNA: TGTGCCAGTAGAGTCAAAGAGGTGTCCACAGATACGCAGTATTTT. It codes for CASRVKEVSTDTQYF.

The V gene is TRBV7-2, the J gene TRBJ2-1; D perhaps matches TRBD2 (5 bases). This CDR3 is 13 amino acids long. With 3 bases removed from V and 7 bases from J, the gap between germline ends came to 10 bases. Germline V gene data show CDR1 as SGHTA and CDR2 as FQGNSA. The CDR3 sequence: CASSFTRINEQFF. Here the CDR3 DNA reads TGTGCCAGCAGCTTCACTAGGATTAATGAGCAGTTCTTC.

V is TRBV5-6 and J is TRBJ2-1; D is ambiguous. Per the germline V gene, CDR1 is SGHDT and CDR2 is YYEEEE. Trimming shortened V by 0 bases and J by 10 bases, and 14 bases separated the two germline ends. The CDR3 is 14 residues long. The DNA of the CDR3 is TGTGCCAGCAGCTTGGATCGAGGAGTGGGGGAGCAGTTCTTC. It yields the protein CASSLDRGVGEQFF.

This chain connects TRBV18 to TRBJ2-7; D could derive from TRBD1 or TRBD2 (5 bases each). The germline V gene has CDR1 KGHSH and CDR2 LQKENI. Trimming stripped 2 bases from V and 6 bases from J, with 11 bases between. This CDR3 region has 13 residues. CDR3 sequence (DNA): TGTGCCAGCTCACCAGTCAGGGACCGCGAGCAGTACTTC. The encoded protein is CASSPVRDREQYF.

The chain employs TRBV6-1 and TRBJ2-7; D uncertain. The germline CDR1 and CDR2 sequences are MNHNS and SASEGT. V was clipped by 2 bases and J by 3 bases, with 8 bases between them. The CDR3 runs 13 residues. Written as DNA, the CDR3 is TGTGCCAGCAGTGAATCTCTGGGCTACGAGCAGTACTTC. Translating it yields CASSESLGYEQYF.

V and J are TRBV11-2 and TRBJ2-5; D might be TRBD1 (5 bases). Germline-derived CDR1 and CDR2 are SGHAT and FQNNGV. This CDR3 has 14 residues. The V and J ends lost 1 base and 5 bases respectively, with 11 bases between them. The CDR3 sequence is CASSLVHWGETQYF. CDR3 nucleotides: TGTGCCAGCAGCTTAGTGCATTGGGGCGAGACCCAGTACTTC.

The chain has TRBV7-9 and TRBJ2-3; the match to TRBD1 covers 7 bases. V shed 4 bases and J 4 bases; nucleotides not matched to a gene: 11. This CDR3 comprises 16 residues. Germline V gives CDR1 SEHNR, CDR2 FQNEAQ (reference sequence). CDR3 nucleotides: TGTGCCAGCAGCTCCTTCCCCGGGACAGCCGCAGATACGCAGTATTTT. Encoded protein: CASSSFPGTAADTQYF.

The chain recombines TRBV7-9 with TRBJ2-3; TRBD2 matches at 13 bases. This CDR3 region has 16 residues. CDR1 is SEHNR, CDR2 FQNEAQ, per germline (reference sequence). Germline trimming cut 5 bases from V and 6 bases from J; bases unmatched to any gene: 8. The DNA for the CDR3 is TGTGCCAGCAGCCCCGGACTAGCGGGAGTATCGGATACGCAGTATTTT. Translation: CASSPGLAGVSDTQYF. Drawing the rest from reference TRBV7-9 and TRBJ2-3, the complete variable domain is DTGVSQNPRHKITKRGQNVTFRCDPISEHNRLYWYRQTLGQGPEFLTYFQNEAQLEKSRLLSDRFSAERPKGSFSTLEIQRTEQGDSAMYLCASSPGLAGVSDTQYFGPGTRLTVL.

The rearrangement joins TRBV28 to TRBJ1-2; D remains unclear. The germline V gene has CDR1 MDHEN and CDR2 SYDVKM. This CDR3 has 12 amino acids. V was trimmed by 0 bases and J by 8 bases, leaving 7 bases between them. CDR3 protein: CASSLWGKGYTF. In nucleotides, the CDR3 is TGTGCCAGCAGTTTATGGGGCAAGGGCTACACCTTC.

Here the CDR3 reads CASSLDLRNTIYF. CDR3 nucleotides: TGCGCCAGCAGCTTGGACCTAAGAAACACCATATATTTT. The V gene is TRBV5-1, the J gene TRBJ1-3; D remains unclear. V dropped 0 bases and J dropped 5 bases, with 6 bases sitting between them. CDR1 is SGHRS, CDR2 YFSETQ, per germline. The CDR3 loop spans 13 amino acids.

A note on this clone: In the same sample, other DNA sequences code for this CDR3. The V call is TRBV5-1, the J call TRBJ2-7; 9 bases match TRBD1. The CDR3 has 13 amino acids. Trimming at V came to 2 bases and at J to 4 bases, leaving 1 base not matched to a gene. Germline loops: CDR1 SGHRS, CDR2 YFSETQ. CDR3 in amino acids: CASSLQGAYEQYF. CDR3 DNA: TGCGCCAGCAGCTTACAGGGGGCGTACGAGCAGTACTTC.

The CDR3 nucleotides are TGTGCCAGCAGCTTGGAGTGGGGCATGAACACTGAAGCTTTCTTT. This gives the protein CASSLEWGMNTEAFF. The J gene is TRBJ1-1, the V gene TRBV5-8, with D tentatively TRBD1 (5 bases). Germline CDR1 and CDR2: SGHTS and YDEGEE. Trimming left V 0 bases short and J 0 bases short, with 9 bases between. The CDR3 length is 15 residues.